Reported below is one T cell receptor (beta chain). The sample is drawn from a study of OX40 agonist ivuxolimab in advanced cancers. Profiling relied on immunoSEQ multiplex PCR, and the TCRdb table lists in-frame clones only, not all of them. The table lists more than 70,000 clones, 85% of them singletons. Germline values: CDR1 SNHLY, CDR2 FYNNEI. Deletions cut 6 bases from V and 5 bases from J, with 11 bases between. The length of the CDR3 is 13 residues. The sequence was obtained from an adult with an advanced solid tumor such as melanoma, head and neck, liver or kidney cancer. The material sequenced was CD4+ or CD8+ T cells sorted from blood, taken in a trial of the OX40 agonist ivuxolimab. V gene TRBV2 combines with J gene TRBJ2-1; D gene ambiguous. The chain's CDR3 is CASRDRLNNEQFF. Here the CDR3 DNA reads TGTGCCAGCAGGGACCGGCTAAACAATGAGCAGTTCTTC.